The sequence of this TCR beta chain was determined in a study of human T cells and chemical hapten exposure. Whole-study results and caveats: There was no change with DPC sensitization in TCRs above 1 in 1000 frequency.

TCRdb reanalysed the RACE reads using MiXCR and keeps one entry per CDR3 protein. Of tens of thousands of distinct CDR3 sequences in the sample, roughly 7.2% were seen once. A remark on this clonotype: What it binds is unknown.

Documented time point: patch test 1, 2 weeks after DPC sensitization. Treatment of the sample: therapeutic diphenylcyclopropenone sensitization with weekly scalp DPC. Each donor was an alopecia patient between 18 and 70 years of age who qualified for DPC. Germline loops: CDR1 LGHDT, CDR2 YNNKEL (reference sequence). The CDR3 is 14 amino acids. Trimming cost V 4 bases and J 2 bases, with 12 bases left between them. The source was whole blood, collected in connection with sensitization to the hapten diphenylcyclopropenone (DPC). This sequence originates from a woman in her 30s with alopecia areata. Some clones in this sample may be carry-over from other donors' samples. This rearrangement joins TRBV3-1 to TRBJ2-7; weak D call: TRBD2 (6 bases). The CDR3, as DNA: TGTGCCAGCAGCCTCCGGGGGAACACCTACGAGCAGTACTTC. As protein: CASSLRGNTYEQYF.